This T cell receptor (delta chain) was captured by sequencing in a study of Vδ1+ human thymocytes. Germline V CDR1 and CDR2: GEAIGNYY, EKD. V lost 0 bases, J lost 6 bases, and 11 bases stayed unmatched. The CDR3 totals 16 residues. Findings of the study overall: TRG sequences recurred across donors, whereas TRD sequences stayed essentially private. Thymic TRG and TRD repertoires appeared highly polyclonal. Despite high sort purity, roughly 21% of thymic T cell receptor delta sequences were Vdelta2.

Alphabeta T cells were depleted, then CD3+ Vdelta1+ Vdelta2- thymocytes were FACS-sorted. Purity of the sorted Vdelta1+ thymocytes ranged from about 98% to 99.6%. The template was reverse-transcribed extracted RNA. Multiplex PCR used pooled V-gene forward primers and a constant-region reverse primer to amplify CDR3s. TCRdb fed the multiplex PCR reads into CATT to redo clone calling. The data contain about 75,000 delta-chain clones, 30% to 45% of them singletons. The count of this clone is one. The antigen remains undetermined. What was sequenced was Vdelta1+ gamma-delta thymocytes from the thymus. Subset given: FACS-sorted CD3+ TCRalphabeta- TCRVdelta1+ TCRVdelta2- thymocytes. V gene TRDV2 combines with J gene TRDJ1; 8 bases agree with TRDD3. The TCR comes from a boy less than two years old who had congenital heart surgery. CDR3 loop: CACDTEGGGFAHKLIF. The CDR3 region has the DNA TGTGCCTGTGACACCGAGGGTGGGGGATTCGCCCATAAACTCATCTTT.